What follows is one T cell receptor (beta chain) and its context. Its cognate antigen is unknown. This specimen belongs to a study of post-analysis software for immune sequencing data. Study background: Patients had relapsing-remitting, secondary progressive or progressive-relapsing multiple sclerosis; some lacked subtype.

Germline lookup yields CDR1 MDHEN and CDR2 SYDVKM. The CDR3 has 15 amino acids. Whole-study findings and limits: Higher frequency in patients than in controls was seen for five TRBV segments, with TRBV5-6, TRBV5-1 and TRBV20-1 among them.

Built from TCR beta cDNA, the libraries had unique molecular identifiers in them. Via MiXCR, TCRdb re-called the PCR reads, giving one row per CDR3 protein. The sample has 430,000 or so distinct CDR3 sequences; about 40% are singletons. The source material was blood. The rearrangement uses TRBV28 and TRBJ2-5, with D perhaps matching TRBD1 (6 bases). TRBJ2-7 matches the DNA end more closely, so the J call is doubtful. The TCR sequence derives from a girl under 10 years old with multiple sclerosis. CDR3 sequence reads: CASSLGQGFSYEQYF. DNA for the CDR3: TGTGCCAGCAGTTTAGGGCAGGGGTTTTCGTACGAGCAGTACTTC.